The clone carrying this T cell receptor (beta chain) was picked up one time. The germline V gene has CDR1 MNHEY and CDR2 SVGEGT. Trimming cost V 5 bases and J 3 bases, with 20 bases left between them. CDR3 length: 17 amino acids. The data are from a study of blood T cell repertoires in COVID-19. Looking at the study overall: From the United States, Italy and Spain came samples of acute and convalescent COVID-19.

Participant ages covered about 18 to 89 years across 25 or so US areas. Profiled with immunoSEQ multiplex PCR; TCRdb holds only in-frame clones, not every one. The sample lists under 200,000 clones, around 89% seen once, with 6.6% in the top ten. The chain combines TRBV6-2 or TRBV6-3 with TRBJ2-1; possible D gene TRBD1, 6 bases. The receptor comes from a woman aged 50 to 65 who had recovered from COVID-19. Sequencing was done on a sample of PBMCs or T cells enriched from blood (not recorded which). For the CDR3, the DNA is TGTGCCAGCAGTGACGGCCTCCAGTGGGGGCTCTACAATGAGCAGTTCTTC. It specifies CASSDGLQWGLYNEQFF.